The rows below give T cell receptor beta chains drawn from one sample of a study of shared clonotypes between healthy human individuals. The data were produced by immunoSEQ multiplex PCR, yet TCRdb's version contains in-frame clones alone and is incomplete. The repertoire includes some 2,100,000 clones, just over 90% of them detected once, and around 1.7% sits in the top ten. The sample was naive CD8+ T cells from PBMCs. Receptors originate from a man aged 18 to 29 in good health. Some clones in this sample may be carry-over from other donors' samples. CDR3s include the opening cysteine and the closing phenylalanine or tryptophan. A D gene is named only where the DNA matches it firmly. Not every row has a clone size; where given, it reads once, few, many or a size class.

clone_size,v_call,j_call,d_call,cdr3_aa,cdr3_nt
.,TRBV27,TRBJ2-5,TRBD2,CASSLRGLAGSETQYF,TGTGCCAGCAGTTTAAGGGGACTAGCGGGATCAGAGACCCAGTACTTC
.,TRBV6-5,TRBJ2-5,.,CASSYSMEGAAGTQYF,TGTGCCAGCAGTTACTCGATGGAGGGGGCTGCCGGGACCCAGTACTTC
.,TRBV13,TRBJ2-7,TRBD2,CASSSRVGLAGVAYF,TGTGCCAGCAGCTCCCGGGTGGGGCTAGCGGGAGTTGCCTACTTC
once,TRBV28,TRBJ2-3,.,CASSVAENTDTQYF,TGTGCCAGCAGCGTAGCGGAGAACACAGATACGCAGTATTTT
.,TRBV7-9,TRBJ2-5,.,CATTFLKPQETQYF,TGTGCCACCACGTTCCTCAAACCTCAAGAGACCCAGTACTTC
.,TRBV5-6,TRBJ2-5,.,CASSPPGKGGLSAQYF,TGTGCCAGCAGCCCCCCCGGGAAGGGTGGACTGTCGGCCCAGTACTTC
.,TRBV29-1,TRBJ1-5,.,CSYSAGFGSNQPQHF,TGCAGTTACAGCGCCGGGTTTGGAAGCAATCAGCCCCAGCATTTT
.,TRBV27,TRBJ2-1,.,CASSLSIASSEQFF,TGTGCCAGCAGTTTATCGATAGCTTCTAGTGAGCAGTTCTTC
.,TRBV27,TRBJ2-7,.,CASSFGQAYEQYF,TGTGCCAGCAGCTTCGGACAAGCCTACGAGCAGTACTTC
once,TRBV7-3,TRBJ2-2,.,CASSLSRRGRAGELFF,TGTGCCAGCAGCTTAAGTCGCAGGGGCCGGGCCGGGGAGCTGTTTTTT
.,TRBV4-2,TRBJ2-2,TRBD2,CASSQEGSGRISGELFF,TGTGCCAGCAGCCAAGAGGGTAGCGGGAGGATCTCCGGGGAGCTGTTTTTT
.,TRBV7-9,TRBJ2-7,.,CASSSPRRAISVEQYF,TGTGCCAGCAGCTCGCCCCGCAGGGCGATATCCGTCGAGCAGTACTTC
.,TRBV5-1,TRBJ2-3,TRBD2,CASSQPLAGSVSRADTQYF,TGCGCCAGCAGCCAGCCACTAGCGGGATCAGTTTCCCGGGCAGATACGCAGTATTTT
.,TRBV27,TRBJ2-7,.,CASSLSGRIGHEQYF,TGTGCCAGCAGTTTATCGGGTAGAATAGGACACGAGCAGTACTTC
once,TRBV2,TRBJ2-7,.,CASIVGSRSSYEQYF,TGTGCCAGCATCGTGGGCAGTCGAAGCTCCTACGAGCAGTACTTC
.,TRBV15,TRBJ1-6,.,CATSRVSGPNSPLHF,TGTGCCACCAGCAGAGTCTCGGGGCCCAATTCACCCCTCCACTTT
.,TRBV28,TRBJ2-7,.,CASSSLRGRETEQYF,TGTGCCAGCAGTTCCCTGAGGGGGCGGGAGACCGAGCAGTACTTC
.,TRBV9,TRBJ2-1,.,CASSVARATGPYNEQFF,TGTGCCAGCAGCGTAGCGAGGGCGACGGGCCCCTACAATGAGCAGTTCTTC
.,TRBV7-9,TRBJ2-5,TRBD2,CASKLSGIQETQYF,TGTGCCAGCAAACTTAGCGGGATCCAAGAGACCCAGTACTTC
.,TRBV10-2,TRBJ2-1,TRBD2,CASSGAPTSGRAHSSYNEQFF,TGCGCCAGCAGTGGGGCCCCCACTAGCGGGAGGGCCCATTCGTCCTACAATGAGCAGTTCTTC
.,TRBV27,TRBJ2-7,.,CASSPGATYEQYF,TGTGCCAGCAGCCCCGGGGCCACCTACGAGCAGTACTTC
.,TRBV28,TRBJ1-2,.,CASRTRTTPDTYYGYTF,TGTGCCAGCAGGACCCGGACGACACCAGACACTTACTATGGCTACACCTTC
.,TRBV4-1,TRBJ1-1,TRBD1,CASSQDRGSGTEAFF,TGCGCCAGCAGCCAGGACAGGGGCTCGGGCACTGAAGCTTTCTTT
.,TRBV7-9,TRBJ2-1,TRBD2,CASSTTSGRALGSYNEQFF,TGTGCCAGCAGCACGACTAGCGGGAGGGCCCTGGGCTCCTACAATGAGCAGTTCTTC
.,TRBV10-1,TRBJ1-1,.,CASSVGREGTEAFF,TGCGCCAGCAGCGTGGGCAGGGAAGGCACTGAAGCTTTCTTT
.,TRBV19,TRBJ2-7,.,CASSIVGRAYEQYF,TGTGCCAGTAGTATAGTCGGGCGAGCCTACGAGCAGTACTTC
.,TRBV29-1,TRBJ2-7,.,CSVVGGAYEQYF,TGCAGCGTTGTAGGAGGGGCGTACGAGCAGTACTTC
.,TRBV27,TRBJ2-7,TRBD2,CASSTGGRASYEQYF,TGTGCCAGCTCTACGGGGGGAAGGGCGTCCTACGAGCAGTACTTC
.,TRBV9,TRBJ2-5,TRBD2,CASSSGSRGETQYF,TGTGCCAGCAGTAGCGGGAGTAGGGGAGAGACCCAGTACTTC
once,TRBV7-9,TRBJ2-1,TRBD1,CASSTRQGNDEQFF,TGTGCCAGCAGCACCCGACAGGGGAATGACGAGCAGTTCTTC
.,TRBV4-2,TRBJ1-1,.,CASSYGEYTEAFF,TGTGCCAGCAGCTACGGGGAATACACTGAAGCTTTCTTT
.,TRBV19,TRBJ1-5,TRBD1,CASSSSGGTQPQHF,TGTGCCAGTAGTAGCTCAGGGGGCACTCAGCCCCAGCATTTT
.,TRBV10-3,TRBJ2-2,TRBD1,CAISARQGPNTGELFF,TGTGCCATCAGTGCTAGACAGGGCCCAAACACCGGGGAGCTGTTTTTT
.,TRBV19,TRBJ2-3,.,CASTILGADTQYF,TGTGCCAGTACTATTCTGGGGGCAGATACGCAGTATTTT
.,TRBV28,TRBJ1-5,.,CASSLIGSNQPQHF,TGTGCCAGCAGTTTAATCGGGAGCAATCAGCCCCAGCATTTT
.,TRBV29-1,TRBJ2-7,TRBD2,CSVEGGSLGEQYF,TGCAGCGTTGAAGGCGGGAGTCTTGGCGAGCAGTACTTC
once,TRBV7-9,TRBJ2-6,.,CASSPSGGLTNVLTF,TGTGCCAGCAGCCCCTCAGGGGGGTTGACCAACGTCCTGACTTTC
.,TRBV23-1,TRBJ2-2,.,CASSPEPGELFF,TGCGCCAGCAGCCCCGAGCCCGGGGAGCTGTTTTTT
.,TRBV4-2,TRBJ2-6,.,CASSQDRGRGANVLTF,TGTGCCAGCAGCCAAGATCGAGGGCGCGGGGCCAACGTCCTGACTTTC
few,TRBV2,TRBJ1-1,.,CASSDAGGGTEAFF,TGTGCCAGCAGTGATGCCGGCGGAGGGACTGAAGCTTTCTTT